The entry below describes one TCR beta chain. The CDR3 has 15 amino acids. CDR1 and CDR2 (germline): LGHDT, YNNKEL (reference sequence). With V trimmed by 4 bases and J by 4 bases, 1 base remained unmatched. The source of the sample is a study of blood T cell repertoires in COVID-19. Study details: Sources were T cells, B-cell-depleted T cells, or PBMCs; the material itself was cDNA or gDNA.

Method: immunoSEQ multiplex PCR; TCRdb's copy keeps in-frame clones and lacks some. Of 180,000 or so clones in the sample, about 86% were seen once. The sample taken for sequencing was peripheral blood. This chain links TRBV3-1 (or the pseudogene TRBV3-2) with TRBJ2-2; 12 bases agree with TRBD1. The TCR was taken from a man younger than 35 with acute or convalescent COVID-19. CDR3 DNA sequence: TGTGCCAGCAGCCGGGGACAGGGGGCCACCGGGGAGCTGTTTTTT. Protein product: CASSRGQGATGELFF.